This record covers a single T cell receptor beta chain. CDR3 length: 13 amino acids. The germline CDR1 and CDR2 sequences are SEHNR and FQNEAQ (reference sequence). Trimming stripped 2 bases from V and 2 bases from J, with 6 bases between. The assay was immunoSEQ multiplex PCR, and TCRdb's table has in-frame clones only and misses some. The data show about 380,000 clones, roughly 96% seen once. The sample originates from a study of shared clonotypes between healthy human individuals. Across the whole study: Three plates each covered CD4 naive and memory; CD8 naive two, CD8 memory one.

The sample comprised memory CD8+ T cells sorted from blood. The subset here: CD45RO+ cells pooled with CCR7-negative TemRA cells. V usage is TRBV7-9 and J usage is TRBJ1-2, with D possibly being TRBD1 (5 bases). This TCR came from a man in his thirties or forties in good health. CDR3 DNA sequence: TGTGCCAGCAGCTTAAGGGACAACTATGGCTACACCTTC. Translation: CASSLRDNYGYTF.